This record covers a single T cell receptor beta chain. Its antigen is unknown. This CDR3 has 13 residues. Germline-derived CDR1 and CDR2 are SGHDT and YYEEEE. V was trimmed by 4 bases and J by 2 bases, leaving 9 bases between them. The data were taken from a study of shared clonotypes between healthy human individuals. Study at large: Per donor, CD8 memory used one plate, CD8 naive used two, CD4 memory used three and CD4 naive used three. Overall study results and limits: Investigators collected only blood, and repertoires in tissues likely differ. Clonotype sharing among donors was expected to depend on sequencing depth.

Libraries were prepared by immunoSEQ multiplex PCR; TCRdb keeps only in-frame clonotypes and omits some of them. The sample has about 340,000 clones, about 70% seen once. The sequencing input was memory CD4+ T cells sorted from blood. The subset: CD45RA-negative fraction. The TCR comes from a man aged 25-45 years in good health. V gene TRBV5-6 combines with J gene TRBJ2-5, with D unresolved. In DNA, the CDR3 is TGTGCCAGCAGCACCGACTTGCAAGAGACCCAGTACTTC. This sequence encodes CASSTDLQETQYF.